The 10 T cell receptor beta chains below come from one sample, sequenced in a study of beta chain features in type 1 diabetes. Their cognate antigens are unknown. Findings and limits, study-wide: Significant though moderate, a shortening of TCRB CDR3s appeared in all four CD4+ subsets of Type 1 diabetes patients.

Expressed TCRB transcripts were sequenced, since all the RNA that had been isolated was reverse transcribed. Profiled with immunoSEQ multiplex PCR; TCRdb holds only in-frame clones, not every one. The sample lists 600,000 to 700,000 clones; around 12% were seen once. The sample comprised naive CD4+ T cells from blood. The receptors were sampled from a man aged 30 to 45 with type 1 diabetes.

The V call is TRBV5-1, the J call TRBJ2-3, with TRBD2 identical over 10 bases. There are 15 residues in the CDR3. The germline CDR1 and CDR2 sequences are SGHRS and YFSETQ. Germline trimming cut 7 bases from V and 3 bases from J; bases unmatched to any gene: 8. CDR3 loop: CASSQALAGTDTQYF. The CDR3 DNA reads TGCGCCAGCTCCCAGGCACTAGCGGGAACAGATACGCAGTATTTT.

The gene calls are TRBV30 and TRBJ2-7; TRBD1 matches at 7 bases. The J segment lost 5 bases and the V segment lost 2 bases, leaving 6 bases of the junction unmatched. Looked up from germline, CDR1 is GTSNPN and CDR2 is SVGIG (reference sequence). This CDR3 region has 13 residues. As DNA, the CDR3 is TGTGCCTGGAGTATACAGGGGACCCACGAGCAGTACTTC. This sequence encodes CAWSIQGTHEQYF.

This chain uses TRBV7-9 with TRBJ2-5; TRBD1 matches at 7 bases. With 3 bases clipped from V and 1 base from J, the junction kept 5 bases outside the gene matches. Germline CDR1 reads SEHNR; CDR2 reads FQNEAQ (reference sequence). This CDR3 is built from 15 residues. CDR3 protein: CASSLMAGGQETQYF. For the CDR3, the DNA is TGTGCCAGCAGCTTGATGGCAGGGGGCCAAGAGACCCAGTACTTC.

There are a few counts of this clone. The rearrangement links TRBV18 to TRBJ2-1; no reliable D call. Per germline, CDR1 KGHSH and CDR2 LQKENI. Between the trimmed V and J ends, which lost 0 bases and 5 bases, there was a span of 11 bases. The CDR3 runs 15 residues. This CDR3 reads CASSPPGDIDNEQFF. The CDR3 nucleotides are TGTGCCAGCTCACCACCGGGTGACATTGACAATGAGCAGTTCTTC. Filled out from reference TRBV18 and TRBJ2-1, the complete variable domain reads NAGVMQNPRHLVRRRGQEARLRCSPMKGHSHVYWYRQLPEEGLKFMVYLQKENIIDESGMPKERFSAEFPKEGPSILRIQQVVRGDSAAYFCASSPPGDIDNEQFFGPGTRLTVL.

This clone appeared a few times. The chain links TRBV19 to TRBJ1-5; 9 bases match TRBD1. V was clipped by 5 bases and J by 2 bases; unmatched bases: 4. The CDR3 is 15 amino acids. From germline, CDR1 is LNHDA and CDR2 SQIVND (reference sequence). This chain's CDR3 is CASSQTGGGNQPQHF. The CDR3 region has the DNA TGTGCCAGTAGTCAAACAGGGGGCGGCAATCAGCCCCAGCATTTT.

This clone was seen more than once but under ten times. The gene calls are TRBV29-1 and TRBJ1-2; possible D gene TRBD1, 6 bases. Germline values: CDR1 SQVTM, CDR2 ANQGSEA. This CDR3 has 11 residues. V dropped 6 bases and J dropped 8 bases, with 13 bases sitting between them. The CDR3 nucleotides read TGCAGCGTCGACAGGTCCCCCGGCTACACCTTC. It yields the protein CSVDRSPGYTF.

This clone was recorded a few times. This chain links TRBV13 with TRBJ2-7; D is uncertain. Germline loops: CDR1 PRHDT, CDR2 FYEKMQ (reference sequence). The CDR3 sequence is 14 residues long. V gave up 2 bases and J gave up 6 bases, with 14 bases separating them. CDR3 in amino acids: CASSLSRPPSEQYF. For the CDR3, the DNA is TGTGCCAGCAGCTTATCTCGGCCCCCATCCGAGCAGTACTTC.

Only a few counts were recorded for this clone. V usage is TRBV20-1 and J usage is TRBJ1-2, with D unclear. The CDR3 runs to 11 residues. Germline V gives CDR1 DFQATT, CDR2 SNEGSKA (reference sequence). V was cut by 4 bases and J by 6 bases, with 9 bases left in between. CDR3 loop: CSATHSNGYTF. For the CDR3, the DNA is TGCAGTGCTACACACAGCAATGGCTACACCTTC.

This clone came up once. This CDR3 is also generated by other DNA sequences in the sample. The genes are TRBV9 and TRBJ1-5; weak D call: TRBD1 (5 bases). The CDR3 covers 15 residues. CDR1 is SGDLS and CDR2 is YYNGEE in the germline V gene. The germline V and J ends were trimmed by 0 bases and 4 bases, with 11 bases remaining between them. CDR3 loop: CASSVAGDGNQPQHF. CDR3 DNA: TGTGCCAGCAGCGTAGCCGGGGACGGTAATCAGCCCCAGCATTTT.

This clone was detected a few times. This chain uses TRBV2 with TRBJ2-7; D is possibly TRBD2 (5 bases). The germline CDR1 and CDR2 sequences are SNHLY and FYNNEI. The CDR3 is 11 residues long. V gave up 7 bases and J gave up 7 bases, with 11 bases separating them. The CDR3 is CASTPREEQYF. CDR3 sequence (DNA): TGTGCCAGCACTCCCCGGGAAGAGCAGTACTTC.